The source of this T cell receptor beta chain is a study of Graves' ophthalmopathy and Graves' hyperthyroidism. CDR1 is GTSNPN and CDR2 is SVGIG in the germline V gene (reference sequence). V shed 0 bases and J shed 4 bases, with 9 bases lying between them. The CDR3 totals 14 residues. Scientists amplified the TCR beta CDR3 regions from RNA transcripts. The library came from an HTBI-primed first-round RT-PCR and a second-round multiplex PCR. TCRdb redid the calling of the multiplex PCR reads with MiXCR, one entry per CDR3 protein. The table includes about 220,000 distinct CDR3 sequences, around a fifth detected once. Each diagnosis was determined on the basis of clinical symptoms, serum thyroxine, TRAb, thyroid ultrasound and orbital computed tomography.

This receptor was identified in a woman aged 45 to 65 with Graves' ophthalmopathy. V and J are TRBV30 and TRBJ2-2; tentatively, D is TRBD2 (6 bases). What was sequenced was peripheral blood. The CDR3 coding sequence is TGTGCCTGGAGTGTGGGGGGAGCCACCGGGGAGCTGTTTTTT. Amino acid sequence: CAWSVGGATGELFF.